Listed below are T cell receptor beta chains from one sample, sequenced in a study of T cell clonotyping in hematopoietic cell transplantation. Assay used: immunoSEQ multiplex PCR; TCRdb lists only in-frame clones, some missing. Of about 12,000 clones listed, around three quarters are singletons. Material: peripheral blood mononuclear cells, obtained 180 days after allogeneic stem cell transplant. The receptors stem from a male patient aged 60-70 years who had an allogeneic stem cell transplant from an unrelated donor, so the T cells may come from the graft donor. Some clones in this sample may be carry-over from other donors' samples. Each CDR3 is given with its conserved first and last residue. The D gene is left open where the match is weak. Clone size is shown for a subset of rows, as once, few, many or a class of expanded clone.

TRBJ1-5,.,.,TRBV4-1,CASSPRHLNQPQHF,TGCGCCAGCAGTCCTCGACATCTAAATCAGCCCCAGCATTTT
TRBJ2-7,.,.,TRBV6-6,CASSYAWGEKYEQYF,TGTGCCAGCAGTTACGCTTGGGGGGAGAAATACGAGCAGTACTTC
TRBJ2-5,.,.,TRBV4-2,CASSQEIGGWETQYF,TGTGCCAGCAGCCAAGAAATAGGGGGGTGGGAGACCCAGTACTTC
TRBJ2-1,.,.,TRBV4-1,CASSPRGLEVNEQFF,TGCGCCAGCAGCCCCCGGGGACTGGAAGTCAATGAGCAGTTCTTC
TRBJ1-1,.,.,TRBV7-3,CASSSDSGNTEAFF,TGTGCCAGCAGCTCGGACAGTGGGAACACTGAAGCTTTCTTT
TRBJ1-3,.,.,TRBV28,CATRGNTIYF,TGTGCCACCAGAGGAAACACCATATATTTT
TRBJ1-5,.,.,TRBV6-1,CASSDTNTDRKNQPQHF,TGTGCCAGCAGTGACACCAATACCGACAGAAAAAATCAGCCCCAGCATTTT
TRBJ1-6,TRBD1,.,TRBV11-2,CASSQERTGDSPLHF,TGTGCCAGCAGCCAGGAGAGGACAGGGGATTCACCCCTCCACTTT
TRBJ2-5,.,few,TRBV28,CASSTAGTQGETQYF,TGTGCCAGCAGTACCGCCGGGACTCAAGGGGAGACCCAGTACTTC
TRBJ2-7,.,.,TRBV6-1,CASVSGVGFGEQYF,TGTGCCAGCGTTTCCGGAGTGGGATTTGGCGAGCAGTACTTC
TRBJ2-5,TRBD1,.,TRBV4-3,CASSRDSLNQETQYF,TGCGCCAGCAGCCGGGACAGTTTGAATCAAGAGACCCAGTACTTC
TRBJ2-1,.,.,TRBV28,CASRPPSWAYNEQFF,TGTGCCAGCAGACCCCCTTCCTGGGCCTACAATGAGCAGTTCTTC
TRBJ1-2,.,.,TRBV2,CASIGGELVGYGYTF,TGTGCCAGCATAGGAGGGGAACTGGTTGGCTATGGCTACACCTTC
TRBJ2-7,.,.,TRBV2,CASSEALPISSYEQYF,TGTGCCAGCAGTGAAGCGCTTCCAATAAGCTCCTACGAGCAGTACTTC
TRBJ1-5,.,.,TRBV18,CASSPGGWGQPQHF,TGTGCCAGCTCACCAGGGGGTTGGGGCCAGCCCCAGCATTTT
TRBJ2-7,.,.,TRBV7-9,CASSQVGSYEQYF,TGTGCCAGCAGCCAGGTTGGTTCCTACGAGCAGTACTTC
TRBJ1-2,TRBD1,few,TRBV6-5,CASSYRAGGDIDGYTF,TGTGCCAGCAGTTACAGGGCAGGGGGAGATATAGATGGCTACACCTTC
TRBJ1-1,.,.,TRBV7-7,CASSLAEAFF,TGTGCTAGCAGCCTGGCTGAAGCTTTCTTT
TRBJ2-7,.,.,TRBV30,CAWSYRTSYEQYF,TGTGCCTGGAGTTACAGGACCTCCTACGAGCAGTACTTC
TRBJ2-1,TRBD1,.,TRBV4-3,CASSDTGGNEQFF,TGCGCCAGCAGCGATACAGGGGGCAATGAGCAGTTCTTC
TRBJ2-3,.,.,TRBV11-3,CASGGSREDTQYF,TGTGCCAGCGGGGGGTCCCGGGAAGATACGCAGTATTTT
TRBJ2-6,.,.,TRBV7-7,CASSHYSHKSRANVLTF,TGTGCCAGCAGCCATTATAGCCACAAAAGTCGGGCCAACGTCCTGACTTTC
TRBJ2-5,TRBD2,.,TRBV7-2,CASSLDAGGLWETQYF,TGTGCCAGCAGCTTAGACGCGGGGGGGCTCTGGGAGACCCAGTACTTC
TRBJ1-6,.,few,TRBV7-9,CASSLYGAEFDNSPLHF,TGTGCCAGCAGCTTATACGGGGCAGAATTCGATAATTCACCCCTCCACTTT
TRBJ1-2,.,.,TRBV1,CTSSQDRTGCGYTF,TGCACCAGCAGCCAAGATCGGACAGGGTGTGGCTACACCTTC
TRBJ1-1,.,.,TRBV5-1,CASSLATGDTEAFF,TGCGCCAGCAGCTTAGCGACAGGCGACACTGAAGCTTTCTTT
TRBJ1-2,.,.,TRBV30,CAWSWGNYGYTF,TGTGCCTGGAGTTGGGGGAACTATGGCTACACCTTC
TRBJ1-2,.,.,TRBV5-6,CASSLVPESNYGYTF,TGTGCCAGCAGCTTGGTACCAGAGAGTAACTATGGCTACACCTTC
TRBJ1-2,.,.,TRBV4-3,CASSQGWGLYTF,TGCGCCAGCAGCCAAGGATGGGGGCTCTACACCTTC
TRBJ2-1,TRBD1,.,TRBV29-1,CSVGETGGAILIF,TGCAGCGTTGGAGAGACAGGGGGCGCGATCCTGATCTTC
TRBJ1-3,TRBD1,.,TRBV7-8,CASSVRTGTSGNTIYF,TGTGCCAGCAGCGTTAGGACAGGGACCTCTGGAAACACCATATATTTT
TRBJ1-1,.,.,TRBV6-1,CTSSPMGGLNTEAFF,TGTACCAGCAGCCCTATGGGGGGCCTGAACACTGAAGCTTTCTTT
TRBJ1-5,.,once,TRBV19,CASSIDLFDRRRVNQPQHF,TGTGCCAGTAGTATAGATCTCTTTGACAGGCGTCGGGTCAATCAGCCCCAGCATTTT
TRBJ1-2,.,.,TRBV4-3,CASSPSSGWASYGYTF,TGCGCCAGCAGCCCTAGTTCGGGTTGGGCCTCCTATGGCTACACCTTC
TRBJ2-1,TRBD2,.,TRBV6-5,CASSSGGLSEQFF,TGTGCCAGCAGTAGCGGGGGGTTGAGTGAGCAGTTCTTC
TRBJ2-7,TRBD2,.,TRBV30,CAWSLTSGYEQYF,TGTGCCTGGAGTCTGACTAGCGGGTACGAGCAGTACTTC
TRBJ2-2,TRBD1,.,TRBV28,CASSWTGETGELFF,TGTGCCAGCAGCTGGACAGGGGAGACCGGGGAGCTGTTTTTT
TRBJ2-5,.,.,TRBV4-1,CASSRLQGSRETQYF,TGCGCCAGCAGCCGACTACAGGGAAGCAGGGAGACCCAGTACTTC
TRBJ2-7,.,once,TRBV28,CASSFQTYEQYF,TGTGCCAGCAGTTTTCAAACCTACGAGCAGTACTTC
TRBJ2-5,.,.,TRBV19,CASSIRGTQETQYF,TGTGCAAGTAGTATTCGTGGGACCCAAGAGACCCAGTACTTC
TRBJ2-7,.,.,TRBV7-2,CASSPGREQYF,TGTGCCAGCAGCCCGGGAAGGGAGCAGTACTTC
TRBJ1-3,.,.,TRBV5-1,CASSSGRLGDTIYF,TGCGCCAGCAGCTCGGGGCGCCTCGGGGACACCATATATTTT
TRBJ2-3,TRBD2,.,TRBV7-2,CASSFLGLTDTQYF,TGTGCCAGCAGCTTCCTGGGACTAACAGATACGCAGTATTTT
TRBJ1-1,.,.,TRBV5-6,CASRRGTEAFF,TGTGCCAGCAGGAGAGGGACTGAAGCTTTCTTT
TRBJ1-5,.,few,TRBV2,CASSEEGNQPQHF,TGTGCCAGCAGTGAAGAGGGCAATCAGCCCCAGCATTTT
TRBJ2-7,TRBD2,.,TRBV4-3,CASSQDLAGGLLSYEQYF,TGCGCCAGCAGCCAAGATCTAGCGGGGGGCCTCCTCTCCTACGAGCAGTACTTC
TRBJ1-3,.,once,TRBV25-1,CASSEYGGWLPGTIYF,TGTGCCAGCAGTGAATACGGGGGCTGGCTGCCGGGCACCATATATTTT
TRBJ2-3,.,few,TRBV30,CAWGTPTDTQYF,TGTGCTTGGGGGACACCGACAGATACGCAGTATTTT
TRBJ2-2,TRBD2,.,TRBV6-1,CASSAGLAGGPNTGELFF,TGTGCCAGCAGTGCGGGACTAGCGGGAGGCCCGAACACCGGGGAGCTGTTTTTT
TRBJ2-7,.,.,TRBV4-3,CASSQERRLEQYF,TGCGCCAGCAGCCAAGAGAGGAGGCTCGAGCAGTACTTC